A selection of T cell receptor beta chains follows, all from one sample in a study of blood T cell repertoires in COVID-19. Sequenced by immunoSEQ multiplex PCR; TCRdb stores in-frame clones only, minus some. The sample records fewer than 350,000 clones, around 89% being singletons. Sequencing was carried out using PBMCs or T cells enriched from blood (not recorded which). These receptors came from a woman aged 18-35 years with acute COVID-19. CDR3s include the opening cysteine and the closing phenylalanine or tryptophan. A D gene is named only where the DNA matches it firmly. Clone size is given for some rows only: seen once, a few or many times, or a class if the clone is expanded.

j_call v_call clone_size d_call cdr3_aa cdr3_nt
TRBJ2-7 TRBV27 few - CASRRVGSYEQYF TGTGCCAGCAGACGAGTTGGCTCCTACGAGCAGTACTTC
TRBJ1-4 TRBV28 - - CASSPSTVTNEKLFF TGTGCCAGCAGTCCCTCGACAGTAACTAATGAAAAACTGTTTTTT
TRBJ2-1 TRBV5-1 - TRBD2 CASSPKSGSTYNEQFF TGCGCCAGCAGCCCAAAAAGCGGGAGTACCTACAATGAGCAGTTCTTC
TRBJ2-3 TRBV10-2 - TRBD1 CASSSNRGRVTDTQYF TGCGCCAGCAGTTCCAACAGGGGGCGGGTCACAGATACGCAGTATTTT
TRBJ1-5 TRBV4-3 once TRBD1 CASSQGTGFYQPQHF TGCGCCAGCAGCCAAGGGACAGGGTTCTATCAGCCCCAGCATTTT
TRBJ2-5 TRBV19 - - CASSMGRQETQYF TGTGCCAGTAGTATGGGCAGGCAAGAGACCCAGTACTTC
TRBJ2-1 TRBV30 once - CAWSDIFGLNSNEQFF TGTGCCTGGAGCGACATATTTGGACTAAATTCTAATGAGCAGTTCTTC
TRBJ1-1 TRBV30 - - CAWSVGLLYSNTEAFF TGTGCCTGGAGTGTTGGGTTACTATACTCGAACACTGAAGCTTTCTTT
TRBJ1-2 TRBV9 once TRBD1 CASSIQGAGYTF TGTGCCAGCAGCATCCAGGGGGCGGGCTACACCTTC
TRBJ1-5 TRBV10-3 - - CAISESLGGNQPQHF TGTGCCATCAGTGAGTCTCTGGGGGGTAATCAGCCCCAGCATTTT
TRBJ2-1 TRBV7-9 - TRBD1 CASSQQGQTYNEQFF TGTGCCAGCAGCCAACAGGGACAGACCTACAATGAGCAGTTCTTC
TRBJ2-3 TRBV27 once TRBD2 CASSTSADTQYF TGTGCCAGCAGTACTAGCGCAGATACGCAGTATTTT
TRBJ2-3 TRBV5-1 - - CASRLSGLASTDTQYF TGCGCCAGCAGACTCTCGGGACTGGCTAGCACAGATACGCAGTATTTT
TRBJ2-6 TRBV2 - - CASTEGGRSGANVLTF TGTGCCAGCACTGAGGGGGGGCGGTCTGGGGCCAACGTCCTGACTTTC
TRBJ2-5 TRBV5-1 - - CASSSGSYETQYF TGCGCCAGCAGCTCTGGGAGTTATGAGACCCAGTACTTC
TRBJ2-7 TRBV19 - TRBD1 CASKPGGQTYEQYF TGTGCCAGTAAGCCAGGGGGACAGACCTACGAGCAGTACTTC
TRBJ2-5 TRBV18 - TRBD2 CASSPPGRVETQYF TGTGCCAGCTCACCACCGGGGAGGGTGGAGACCCAGTACTTC
TRBJ2-4 TRBV4-3 once - CASSQGRGSAGNIAKNIQYF TGCGCCAGCAGCCAAGGAAGGGGGTCGGCAGGCAACATAGCCAAAAACATTCAGTACTTC
TRBJ1-1 TRBV19 - - CASSIVAAPNTEAFF TGTGCCAGTAGTATAGTGGCAGCGCCGAACACTGAAGCTTTCTTT
TRBJ1-5 TRBV18 - - CASSQQGDSNQPQHF TGTGCCAGCTCGCAACAGGGAGATAGCAATCAGCCCCAGCATTTT
TRBJ1-5 TRBV15 - - CATSREAGGLGGQPQHF TGTGCCACCAGCAGAGAAGCTGGGGGCCTGGGAGGGCAGCCCCAGCATTTT
TRBJ1-2 TRBV28 - TRBD1 CASREGQINYGYTF TGTGCCAGTCGAGAGGGACAGATAAACTATGGCTACACCTTC
TRBJ1-2 TRBV30 - - CAWGAGAGYTF TGTGCCTGGGGGGCAGGGGCCGGCTACACCTTC
TRBJ2-4 TRBV10-3 - - CAISELATLAKNIQYF TGTGCCATCAGCGAGCTAGCGACCCTAGCCAAAAACATTCAGTACTTC
TRBJ2-7 TRBV7-2 - TRBD2 CASSSTSGSSYEQYF TGTGCCAGCAGCTCGACTAGCGGGAGCTCCTACGAGCAGTACTTC
TRBJ1-4 TRBV30 - - CAWRPPWTRTDEKLFF TGTGCCTGGAGACCTCCTTGGACTAGGACGGATGAAAAACTGTTTTTT
TRBJ2-7 TRBV2 - - CASRSGNSYEQYF TGTGCCAGCAGAAGCGGTAACTCCTACGAGCAGTACTTC
TRBJ1-5 TRBV4-1 - TRBD1 CASSPDRVLLGNQPQHF TGCGCCAGCAGCCCGGACAGGGTCCTCTTGGGCAATCAGCCCCAGCATTTT
TRBJ2-2 TRBV5-1 - - CASSLLRGGELFF TGCGCCAGCAGCCTTCTAAGAGGCGGGGAGCTGTTTTTT
TRBJ1-2 TRBV6-5 once TRBD1 CASSYRQGLNGYTF TGTGCCAGCAGTTACCGACAGGGATTGAATGGCTACACCTTC
TRBJ2-1 TRBV9 - - CASSFTSSYNEQFF TGTGCCAGCAGCTTTACGAGCTCCTACAATGAGCAGTTCTTC
TRBJ1-2 TRBV27 - - CASSLSTPLWGGGNYGYTF TGTGCCAGCAGTTTATCTACGCCTTTGTGGGGGGGAGGGAACTATGGCTACACCTTC
TRBJ2-4 TRBV10-1 - - CASSESRVAQGKQYF TGCGCCAGCAGTGAGTCTAGAGTGGCCCAGGGAAAACAGTACTTC
TRBJ1-1 TRBV7-9 - - CASSLDTGGTEAFF TGTGCCAGCAGCCTTGATACGGGGGGCACTGAAGCTTTCTTT
TRBJ2-1 TRBV4-3 - TRBD2 CASSQRVTGTSGRYNEQFF TGCGCCAGCAGCCAACGGGTTACCGGGACTAGCGGGAGGTACAATGAGCAGTTCTTC
TRBJ2-1 TRBV18 - - CASSPQGYNEQFF TGTGCCAGCTCACCACAGGGGTACAATGAGCAGTTCTTC
TRBJ1-4 TRBV28 - TRBD1 CASSPYGQGTTNEKLFF TGTGCCAGCAGTCCATATGGACAGGGAACAACTAATGAAAAACTGTTTTTT
TRBJ1-6 TRBV28 once TRBD1 CASRFSGTANSPLHF TGTGCCAGCAGGTTCTCTGGGACAGCTAATTCACCCCTCCACTTT
TRBJ2-7 TRBV19 - TRBD1 CASSIPSGGNPYEQYF TGTGCCAGTAGTATCCCCTCAGGGGGCAACCCGTACGAGCAGTACTTC
TRBJ1-5 TRBV19 - - CASVAGINQPQHF TGTGCCAGTGTGGCAGGGATCAATCAGCCCCAGCATTTT
TRBJ1-5 TRBV5-8 - - CASSWDGLNNQPQHF TGTGCCAGCAGCTGGGACGGACTAAACAATCAGCCCCAGCATTTT